This T cell receptor (beta chain) was found in a study of T cells after yellow fever vaccination. Overall study: SMART-Seq v4 Ultra Low Input handled preparation of low-cell-number fractions.

MiXCR was run by TCRdb on the 5' RACE reads, yielding one entry per CDR3 protein. The data show about 340,000 distinct CDR3 sequences, about 12% seen once. In its sample, this clonotype was seen many times. Between the trimmed V and J ends, which lost 2 bases and 2 bases, there was a span of 9 bases. The CDR3 spans 14 residues. CDR1 is SEHNR, CDR2 FQNEAQ, per germline (reference sequence). This chain uses TRBV7-9 with TRBJ1-2; D is unresolved. This clonotype was sampled from a young man who received the YFV17D yellow fever vaccine. The source was CD4+ T cells sorted from PBMCs, collected 15 days after the yellow fever booster vaccination. The CDR3 DNA reads TGTGCCAGCAGCTTAAGGGCAATGAACTATGGCTACACCTTC. As protein: CASSLRAMNYGYTF.